This is a list of T cell receptor beta chains from one sample in a study of T cell responses to AZD1222 COVID-19 vaccine. The table came from immunoSEQ multiplex PCR; TCRdb's copy has only in-frame clones and leaves some out. The top ten hold roughly 0.96% of the sample, which has about 130,000 clones, 93% seen once. The material was peripheral blood, obtained on day 0 of AZD1222 vaccination. The receptors stem from an adult in good health. Each CDR3 is given with its conserved first and last residue. The D gene is left open where the match is weak. Clone size appears in some rows only: once, few, many, or a class for an expanded clone.

V	D	J	size	DNA	CDR3
TRBV7-6	TRBD1	TRBJ1-2	-	TGTGCCGTTACCGAGGGGGCGTCGTACTATGGCTACACCTTC	CAVTEGASYYGYTF
TRBV5-4	-	TRBJ2-5	-	TGTGCCAGCAGCTTCCGCGCGGGGGCTATGGAGACCCAGTACTTC	CASSFRAGAMETQYF
TRBV6-5	-	TRBJ2-3	few	TGTGCCAGCAGTCCGGACCGATTCACAGATACGCAGTATTTT	CASSPDRFTDTQYF
TRBV9	TRBD1	TRBJ1-5	-	TGTGCCAGCAGCGTGGGACAGGGGACAGATCAGCCCCAGCATTTT	CASSVGQGTDQPQHF
TRBV10-1	-	TRBJ1-4	-	TGCGCCAGCAGTGAGTCGCTTGGGGGCGGCGAAAAACTGTTTTTT	CASSESLGGGEKLFF
TRBV7-8	-	TRBJ1-5	-	TGTGCCAGCAGCTTCGCAAATCAGCCCCAGCATTTT	CASSFANQPQHF
TRBV9	TRBD1	TRBJ1-1	-	TGTGCCAGCAGCCTCCCGACAGGGGAACAGAACACTGAAGCTTTCTTT	CASSLPTGEQNTEAFF
TRBV19	TRBD1	TRBJ1-2	-	TGTGCCAGTAGCGCAGGGACAGCTAACTATGGCTACACCTTC	CASSAGTANYGYTF
TRBV19	TRBD1	TRBJ1-2	-	TGTGCCAGTAGTAGGACCGCCGGGACAGGGGTCTTTAATGGCTACACCTTC	CASSRTAGTGVFNGYTF
TRBV28	-	TRBJ1-6	-	TGTGCCAGCAGTCCGGAGACGTATTCCCCCCATAATTCACCCCTCCACTTT	CASSPETYSPHNSPLHF
TRBV6-5	-	TRBJ2-5	once	TGTGCCAGCAGTTACTCCCCCTGGGAGACCCAGTACTTC	CASSYSPWETQYF
TRBV2	-	TRBJ1-2	-	TGTGCCAGCAGTGAACGCCTGCTTCATGGCTACACCTTC	CASSERLLHGYTF
TRBV6-5	-	TRBJ2-7	-	TGTGCCAGCAGCCTTACAGGGAGTTGGTACGAGCAGTACTTC	CASSLTGSWYEQYF
TRBV2	TRBD1	TRBJ2-1	-	TGTGCCACCTCGACAGGGGGCGATGAGCAGTTCTTC	CATSTGGDEQFF
TRBV9	-	TRBJ1-3	-	TGTGCCAGCAGCCAGCGGGGTTACGCTGGAAACACCATATATTTT	CASSQRGYAGNTIYF
TRBV5-1	TRBD2	TRBJ2-2	-	TGCGCCAGCAGCTTGGCTAGCGGGTCTGTACTGGTCGGGGAGCTGTTTTTT	CASSLASGSVLVGELFF
TRBV7-3	TRBD1	TRBJ1-1	-	TGTGCCAGCAGCTCACAGGGGGCGACTGAAGCTTTCTTT	CASSSQGATEAFF
TRBV6-1	-	TRBJ1-2	-	TGTGCCAGCAGTGAAGCGGGGCAGAGAGGCTACACCTTC	CASSEAGQRGYTF
TRBV6-5	TRBD1	TRBJ1-2	-	TGTGCCAGCAGGACAGGGTTGAATCCTAACTATGGCTACACCTTC	CASRTGLNPNYGYTF
TRBV7-9	TRBD2	TRBJ2-5	-	TGTGCCAGCAGCTTATCTAGCGGGGGGGCACAAGAGACCCAGTACTTC	CASSLSSGGAQETQYF
TRBV4-1	-	TRBJ1-6	-	TGCGCCAGCAGCCAAGAGGGTTGGAGCGGTATGACACCCCTCCACTTT	CASSQEGWSGMTPLHF
TRBV2	TRBD2	TRBJ2-5	-	TGTGCCAGCAGTGAAGAAGGTAGCGGGGGACCCCAAGAGACCCAGTACTTC	CASSEEGSGGPQETQYF
TRBV7-8	TRBD1	TRBJ1-5	-	TGTGCCAGCAGCCCTGACAGGGAAGATCAGCCCCAGCATTTT	CASSPDREDQPQHF
TRBV4-1	-	TRBJ2-5	-	TGCGCCAGCAGCCAAAACATCCAGAAAGAGACCCAGTACTTC	CASSQNIQKETQYF
TRBV10-3	TRBD1	TRBJ2-7	-	TGTGCCATCAGTGAGCGCGTGACGGACAGGGAGTACTTC	CAISERVTDREYF
TRBV6-1	-	TRBJ2-1	once	TGTGCCAGCAGTGATAGGGCTTTTTGGACCCGTAACTCCTACAATGAGCAGTTCTTC	CASSDRAFWTRNSYNEQFF
TRBV7-2	-	TRBJ1-2	-	TGTGCCAGCAGCTTAAGACAGTTTTTTAACTATGGCTACACCTTC	CASSLRQFFNYGYTF